This T cell receptor beta chain was profiled in a study of blood T cell repertoires in COVID-19 (TCRdb year 2020). Turning to the overall study: Samples from collaborators originated in the United States, Italy and Spain and spanned both the acute and convalescent phases of COVID-19. The repertoires were released in a freely available public database meant as a resource for research on the immune response to SARS-CoV-2. Sample metadata almost always included a de-identified subject ID, COVID-19 status, age in years and sex. Subjects who had been exposed to COVID-19, were actively infected with it, or had recovered from it provided the deeply sampled blood TCRbeta repertoires that made up the dataset. Where available, HLA class I and class II types were taken from metadata supplied by the sample provider and were not determined by assay-based typing. Samples were obtained from the ongoing ImmuneRACE study (first 160 participants) and from over a thousand subjects provided by 6 global collaborators. The material from the prospective study consisted of cDNA or gDNA derived from T cells, B-cell-depleted T cells, or PBMCs.

The collaborating institutions used their own protocols to collect whole blood in K2EDTA tubes. For TCRbeta analysis, collaborators shipped samples in one of three forms: frozen whole blood, isolated PBMCs, or DNA extracted from either of those sample types. Between the V and J ends, shortened by 5 bases and 10 bases respectively, the junction contains 20 bases. The CDR3 runs 14 amino acids, cysteine and phenylalanine included. The kept DNA is CDR3 alone, 42 bases in frame from the first base. CDR1 and CDR2, per the germline V gene, are SGHTA and FQGTGA. The immunoSEQ Assay, a bias-controlled multiplex PCR, was used to amplify TCRbeta CDR3 regions from genomic DNA. For the original study's pipeline: Within the assay, amplification of reference gene primers was used to estimate how many nucleated cells each sample contained. To quantify the absolute abundance of each unique TCRbeta CDR3 rearrangement, sequence reads were collapsed and filtered. For each sample, productive Simpson clonality was calculated as the square root of Simpson's diversity index across productive rearrangements. TCRdb limited this immuneACCESS table to in-frame rearrangements with V and J called. A share of clones is missing; checked studies link under half to unresolved V genes, and the rest is unexplained. V, J and clone size are taken as reported in that table, and D and trimming were inferred from the DNA itself. The sample contains under 300,000 clones, 65% to 80% of them found a single time. The top ten constitute 4% to 4.5% of the sample.

Points on this clone: There is no known antigen for this receptor. No much larger clonotype is one base removed from it; base qualities were not supplied.

What the authors observed across the whole study: The quantity of clinical and demographic metadata differed by source and by participant and was supplied without curation.

This receptor was identified in a woman aged 40 to 49 with active or convalescent COVID-19. The rearranged segments are TRBV7-3 and TRBJ2-5; perhaps TRBD1 is the D gene, with 6 bases matching. What was sequenced was peripheral blood. The encoded CDR3 is CASSAAGTTSLQYF. Here is the DNA: TGTGCCAGCAGCGCCGCCGGGACAACCTCCCTCCAGTACTTC.